This entry describes one T cell receptor beta chain. Its target is not known. CDR3 length equals 17 residues. CDR1 SGHTA and CDR2 FQGNSA come from the germline V gene. After removal of 4 bases from V and 8 bases from J, the junction contained 12 bases not matched to a gene. The source of the sample is a study of CD8 T cells in ankylosing spondylitis. Library preparation for TCR beta used quantitative 5'-RACE with molecular barcodes. In TCRdb, the 5' RACE reads were re-called with MiXCR into one record per CDR3 protein. Here the sample spans fewer than 750,000 distinct CDR3 sequences, around 20% being singletons. Study-wide results and caveats: What appeared characteristic of ankylosing spondylitis blood was a TCR beta motif of seven to nine highly homologous variants. Earlier literature documents some of the motif variants in reactive arthritis synovial fluid and blood.

The chain combines TRBV7-2 with TRBJ2-1, with 12 bases lining up with TRBD2. The sequence derives from a male donor with ankylosing spondylitis. Sequencing was performed on blood, either unsorted or a sorted T cell fraction (not recorded which). The CDR3 here is CASSSVGRLAGEDEQFF. DNA for the CDR3: TGTGCCAGCAGCTCGGTAGGACGACTAGCGGGAGAGGATGAGCAGTTCTTC.